This T cell receptor beta chain was identified during a study of shared clonotypes between healthy human individuals. V was cut by 10 bases and J by 0 bases, with 12 bases left in between. Germline CDR1 and CDR2: LNHDA and SQIVND (reference sequence). The length of the CDR3 is 13 residues. A note on this clone: This likely traces to a read error, being one base from a far larger clone.

The assay ran at deep level. Once extracted for a subset, genomic DNA was divided evenly among several immunoSEQ plates. PCR replicates from unsorted PBMC used around 300 ng DNA, and this amount was roughly 33,000 T cell genomes. Generated by immunoSEQ multiplex PCR, the TCRdb table keeps only in-frame clones and is missing some. The sample shows roughly 500,000 clones, roughly 80% of them seen only once. Source material: PBMCs. This TCR derives from a woman in her 40s in good health. Some clones in this sample may be carry-over from other donors' samples. This chain uses TRBV19 with TRBJ1-1, with D tentatively TRBD1 (5 bases). In DNA, the CDR3 is TGTGCCATTCAAGGGGTACTGAACACTGAAGCTTTCTTT. Amino acids: CAIQGVLNTEAFF. Variable domain in full (rest from reference TRBV19 and TRBJ1-1): DGGITQSPKYLFRKEGQNVTLSCEQNLNHDAMYWYRQDPGQGLRLIYYSQIVNDFQKGDIAEGYSVSREKKESFPLTVTSAQKNPTAFYLCAIQGVLNTEAFFGQGTRLTVV.